This T cell receptor (beta chain) emerged from a study of cytomegalovirus exposure and HLA in healthy donors (dated by TCRdb to about 2017). Concerning the study at large: According to an earlier analysis of several hundred of the donors, about 179 million T cells yielded over 90 million unique TCR beta sequences and about 300 Gb of sequence data. Both class I and class II loci were covered by HLA typing, at four-digit resolution. The number of donors typed differed by locus, with roughly 629-640 for A, B, C, DRB1 and DQB1, about 500 for DQA1, 600 to 610 for DPA1, and 400 to 490 for DPB1. Donor age, sex, ethnicity and CMV serostatus were compiled together with the repertoire data. The study aimed to test whether cataloging public T cell receptors could reveal signatures of past pathogen exposure. A later analysis re-examined previously published TCR beta repertoires from about 670 donors and added high-resolution HLA genotyping to investigate patterns of TCR occurrence. To decide whether each TCR beta V gene segment behaved as functional or pseudogenic, an earlier analysis of fewer than 750 of the donors relied on high-throughput TCR beta sequencing. The study profiled the T cell repertoires of 500 to 800 subjects by immunosequencing and related them to cytomegalovirus serostatus. Besides the first cohort of about 730 subjects, a separate validation cohort made up of roughly 130 different subjects was used. All discovery cohort repertoires had been generated using a single sequencing platform. Among about 410 genotyped donors of the cohort, an average of roughly 230,000 unique TCR beta nucleotide sequences was sequenced per donor, of which roughly 18% were non-productive. The later analysis used no new phenotypic data to find candidate immune exposures, relying instead on TCR beta sequences and their occurrence across donors. In a later genetic analysis, genome-wide SNP genotypes for 398 of the 666 donors were used, and that subset was treated as a discovery cohort. Among the approximately 400 genotyped donors, approximately 81% belonged to the genetic ancestry cluster associated with self-reported Caucasian donors. An early release that covered 640 HLA-typed donors contained around 300 gigabases of sequencing data and tens of millions of unique TCR sequences. High-throughput TCR immunosequencing, statistical association of individual TCRs with disease status, and machine learning were combined to predict cytomegalovirus infection status. Several DR-DQ haplotypes were handled as single units for association and clustering because linkage in the cohort was strong.

The cohort was made up of roughly 670 healthy bone marrow donors. All cohort members were sampled while nominally healthy, although unrecorded immune exposures were likely present. The donor tested CMV seropositive and was one of the 289 seropositive cohort members. A peripheral blood sample was collected from each donor, and TCR beta sequencing was performed on peripheral blood mononuclear cells. The Qiagen DNeasy Blood Extraction Kit was used to extract genomic DNA from the blood cell samples. The library was made by the immunoSEQ multiplex PCR assay. The multiplex PCR relied on a mix of 60 forward primers for TCR Vbeta segments and 13 reverse primers for TCR Jbeta segments. A multiplex PCR assay on genomic DNA amplified the CDR3 region of rearranged TCR beta genes. Amplified TCR beta libraries were sequenced as 87-base-pair reads on the Illumina HiSeq System. The authors' pipeline ran thus. A later analysis tallied roughly 76 million unique TCR beta chains across the roughly 610 repertoires, and approximately 11 million of those chains were shared by two or more donors. Raw reads were error-corrected and collapsed into unique sequences by a nearest-neighbor algorithm in which closely related sequences were merged to remove PCR and sequencing errors. CDR3 sequences were aligned to IMGT reference sequences to assign V, D and J gene segments. For a sequence to be retained, a match of at least six nucleotides to both a V gene segment and a J gene segment was required. A rearrangement counted as productive if the CDR3 had no stop codons and remained in frame with V and J, and every other rearrangement counted as non-productive. Following IMGT convention, CDR3 was defined as the stretch from the second conserved V-encoded cysteine up to the conserved J-encoded phenylalanine. Sequences without an unambiguous match to a single V gene segment were excluded from the earlier analysis of over 500 of the donors. An earlier analysis of a few hundred of the donors classified V segments as functional when productive rearrangements were above 56.7% and as segregating when the standard deviation between donors was above 5%. A statistical classification framework was developed to diagnose cytomegalovirus status using the catalog of TCR beta chain sequences. V and J gene assignment, in a later analysis, came from comparing TCR nucleotide sequences with IMGT/GENE-DB human TR gene sequences. In a later analysis, CDR3 sequences and most-parsimonious VDJ recombination scenarios were assigned using the TCRdist pipeline. In a later analysis, every TCR beta chain was defined by the combination of its CDR3 amino acid sequence and its V-gene family, and reads without a unique V-gene family were dropped. As a way to deal with suspected cross-contamination and a sequencing artifact, a later analysis dropped nearly 600 nucleotide sequences that were highly shared and had low generation probability. In a later analysis, a clonal expansion index was calculated for each public chain from normalized within-repertoire ranks of inferred template counts. A later analysis computed generation probabilities with a VDJ recombination model fitted to out-of-frame rearrangements, and checked the results against IGoR. In a later analysis, TCR-TCR, TCR-HLA and TCR-CMV co-occurrence was scored with hypergeometric tests, and a repertoire-size bias correction was applied to TCR pairs. False discovery rates were estimated in a later analysis by permuting HLA or CMV assignments 20 times. In a later analysis, co-occurring TCRs were grouped with DBSCAN, and TCRdist sequence similarity was added when clustering was performed within HLA-allele-positive subsets. For co-occurrence clustering, repertoires with fewer than 30,000 or more than 120,000 public chains were excluded, along with roughly 5 repertoires with anomalous nucleotide sharing. Not all clones reach the TCRdb copy of this immuneACCESS table, which keeps in-frame sequences only. Checked studies attribute under half of the gap to unresolved V genes and leave the rest unexplained. The V and J calls and clone size were taken over from that table, and D and trimming were inferred from the DNA. Recorded for this sample are 150,000 to 200,000 clones; 70% of them occurred a single time. About 4.5% of the sample goes to the ten largest clones.

Concerning this clone: Its binding antigen is unknown. There are no base qualities to consult, and no much larger clone falls within one base.

For CDR1 and CDR2, the germline V gene lists SQVTM and ANQGSEA. Between the V and J ends, shortened by 7 bases and 0 bases respectively, the junction contains 10 bases. The CDR3 sequence holds 13 residues, the cysteine and phenylalanine included. Just CDR3 DNA is preserved here, 39 bases in frame from base 1. General findings and caveats noted by the study authors: Because HLA typing was missing for some donors at each locus, association tests included only the typed subset. Linkage disequilibrium might explain the correlated functional status among segregating V segments, but an unknown experimental factor could not be ruled out. In a later analysis, HLA-associated TCR beta chains showed more clonal expansion and lower generation probabilities than non-associated chains that were equally common. A cluster of highly shared sequence variants was judged likely to be a technical artifact of the sequencing pipeline. Because the 87-base-pair reads could not distinguish some IMGT-functional V segments, including TRBV6-2 and TRBV6-3, those segments were excluded. In a later genetic analysis, fewer N-insertions in productive TCRs were reported among donors in an Asian-associated ancestry cluster than the roughly 700-donor mean. A later analysis found that TCR association rates varied across HLA loci, with DRB1 alleles showing the most associated TCRs and HLA-C alleles the fewest. The earlier analysis of about 600 of the donors excluded roughly 16 rarely observed V segments, including chromosome 9 orphons, because counts were too low. Only TCR beta chains were sequenced in this cohort, and the absence of alpha or paired-chain data limited detectable features. The classifier was reported to diagnose cytomegalovirus status with high specificity and sensitivity in both the original cohort and the validation cohort. In an earlier analysis of around 500 of the donors, most TCR beta V segments appeared in productive rearrangements about 87% or about 30% of the time, broadly matching IMGT annotations. A later analysis associated about 17,000 TCR beta sequences with specific HLA alleles at a false discovery rate of 0.05. When HLA alleles, especially DR and DQ, strongly co-occurred, attributing TCR associations to individual alleles was difficult. Most CMV-associated TCR beta chains appeared to be HLA-restricted in a later analysis, and the HLA associations seemed to be driven largely by CMV exposure. A further reported finding was that TCR beta sequences accurately predicted the HLA-A and HLA-B alleles for most subjects in the first cohort. According to a later analysis, parvovirus B19, influenza, CMV and Epstein-Barr virus appeared linked to several top co-occurrence clusters. Sequencing depth was assumed to be roughly uniform across donors in the presence/absence analyses, though that assumption may not hold. A total of fewer than 200 TCR beta chains were listed by the study as associated with cytomegalovirus. In vitro tests confirmed that a few of the cytomegalovirus-associated TCR beta chains recognize cytomegalovirus antigens. CMV serostatus was the only immune exposure information available for the cohort. The authors suggested that the approach could potentially be generalized to other disease states and immunological phenotypes. Most TCR sequences were observed very rarely across donors, whereas some public TCRs were present in many individuals. A later genetic analysis associated a missense DCLRE1C variant with V-gene and J-gene trimming of TCR beta chains, and an independent cohort replicated the association.

The V gene is TRBV29-1 and the J gene is TRBJ1-3; the D region possibly corresponds to TRBD1 (5 bases align). This TCR came from a man aged 18-30 years in good health and CMV-seropositive. Sequenced material: PBMCs. The nucleotides read TGCAGCGGCTCCCAGGGCTCTGGAAACACCATATATTTT. Its amino acids are CSGSQGSGNTIYF.